The clone carrying this T cell receptor (beta chain) occurred once. Repertoires were generated with immunoSEQ multiplex PCR, while TCRdb's copy carries only in-frame clones and drops some. This table has 110,000 to 150,000 clones, just over 85% appearing once. Participant age was about 18 to 95 years, and participants resided in about two dozen US areas. Before being deemed recovered, Cohort 3 donors had two negative PCRs, clearance, or symptom resolution. These data originate in a study of blood T cell repertoires in COVID-19. Overall study context: From T cells, B-cell-depleted T cells, or PBMCs came the material, which was cDNA or gDNA.

The CDR3 is made up of 12 amino acids. Germline lookup yields CDR1 MNHEY and CDR2 SMNVEV (reference sequence). V lost 0 bases and J 5 bases, leaving 4 bases between the germline ends. The J gene is TRBJ2-5, the V gene TRBV27; no clear D gene. The clonotype was recovered from a man aged 50 to 60 who had recovered from COVID-19. The sequencing input was PBMCs or T cells enriched from blood (not recorded which). The CDR3 loop reads CASSLSGETQYF. The CDR3 DNA is TGTGCCAGCAGTTTATCCGGTGAGACCCAGTACTTC.